This TCR beta chain is from a study of beta chain features in type 1 diabetes. Across the whole study: Patients shared similar age, gender and cell yields with healthy donors. Study-wide points: Shorter TCRB CDR3s, moderately but significantly so, were found in Type 1 diabetes patients in all four CD4+ subsets. Reduced insertions and increased deletions marked VDJ junctions in type 1 diabetes patients.

Trimming took 0 bases from V and 8 from J, leaving 23 bases between them. CDR1 and CDR2 (germline): LGHNA, YNFKEQ. CDR3 length: 18 residues. The authors reverse transcribed all of the isolated RNA, so sequencing captured expressed TCRB transcripts. An average about 3.6 million reads came from naive, central memory and regulatory T cell samples. Some clones are missing from TCRdb's copy, which holds only in-frame ones; the method was immunoSEQ multiplex PCR. The sample shows 350,000 to 450,000 clones, around an eighth of them seen only once. A few counts support this clone. Antigen unknown. This rearrangement joins TRBV4-2 to TRBJ2-4; D call uncertain. The sequence was obtained from a woman younger than 35 with type 1 diabetes. Sequences were obtained from naive CD4+ T cells from blood. The CDR3 DNA is TGTGCCAGCAGCCAAGATTCCGGAGCCGTCGGAGCTACCTACATTCAGTACTTC. Protein sequence: CASSQDSGAVGATYIQYF.